These 3 T cell receptor beta chains originate from one sample sequenced in a study of blood T cell repertoires in COVID-19. Produced via immunoSEQ multiplex PCR; TCRdb's table is partial and in-frame only. The data show 220,000 or so clones, around four fifths seen once. Sequenced: peripheral blood. These receptors came from a man aged 25 to 45 with active or convalescent COVID-19.

This rearrangement joins TRBV5-1 to TRBJ2-7; D is undetermined. The V gene's germline CDR1 is SGHRS and CDR2 YFSETQ. Trimming removed 2 bases from V and 1 base from J, with 7 bases in between. This CDR3 spans 13 amino acids. The CDR3 nucleotides are TGCGCCAGCAGCTTCTCAGGATCCTACGAGCAGTACTTC. Its protein is CASSFSGSYEQYF.

The chain joins TRBV6-5 to TRBJ1-1, with D possibly matching TRBD1 (5 bases). The V gene lost 6 bases and the J gene lost 1 base, with 15 bases spanning the gap. CDR1 MNHEY and CDR2 SVGAGI come from the germline V gene. This CDR3 spans 15 amino acids. The CDR3 DNA sequence: TGTGCCAGCAGCACAGGACCCCTCAGGAACACTGAAGCTTTCTTT. It specifies CASSTGPLRNTEAFF.

The genes are TRBV6-2 or TRBV6-3 and TRBJ2-7, with TRBD2 identical over 16 bases. CDR1 is MNHEY, CDR2 SVGEGT, per germline. With V trimmed by 5 bases and J by 9 bases, 7 bases remained unmatched. The CDR3 sequence is 15 residues long. In DNA form, the CDR3 reads TGTGCCAGCAGTACCCCGGGACTAGCGGGGGGGCCGCAGTACTTC. As protein: CASSTPGLAGGPQYF.